The 5 T cell receptor beta chains below were found in one sample sequenced in a study of cytomegalovirus exposure and HLA in healthy donors. Measured with immunoSEQ multiplex PCR; TCRdb has only the in-frame clones, and not every one. The sample lists about 160,000 clones; about nine tenths were seen once. The material sequenced was PBMCs. Source of these receptors: a woman aged 30 to 39 in good health and CMV-seronegative.

This chain uses TRBV7-9 with TRBJ2-1; D remains unclear. Trimming shortened V by 4 bases and J by 3 bases, and 16 bases separated the two germline ends. The CDR3 has 16 amino acids. Germline CDR1 and CDR2: SEHNR and FQNEAQ (reference sequence). CDR3 sequence reads: CASSSSGGNYYNEQFF. For the CDR3, the DNA is TGTGCCAGCAGCTCATCGGGCGGAAACTACTACAATGAGCAGTTCTTC.

The CDR3 loop reads CASSFLGQGPSLGEQFF. The DNA of the CDR3 is TGTGCCAGCAGTTTTCTCGGACAGGGGCCTTCCTTGGGTGAGCAGTTCTTC. The chain couples TRBV27 to TRBJ2-1; 9 bases line up with TRBD1. The CDR3 loop spans 17 amino acids. V shed 3 bases, J shed 9 bases, and the junction held 15 bases outside the gene matches. The V gene's germline CDR1 is MNHEY and CDR2 SMNVEV (reference sequence).

The chain recombines TRBV19 with TRBJ2-2; TRBD1 agrees at 7 bases. Looked up from germline, CDR1 is LNHDA and CDR2 is SQIVND (reference sequence). The CDR3 length is 14 residues. V shed 5 bases, J shed 5 bases, and the junction held 5 bases outside the gene matches. The CDR3, as DNA: TGTGCCAGTAGTCCGTCGACAGGGACCGGGGAGCTGTTTTTT. Its protein product is CASSPSTGTGELFF.

CDR3 nucleotides: TGTGCCAGCAGCTTAGGGGTTAGTAGCAGCGAGCAGTTCTTC. Its translation: CASSLGVSSSEQFF. The chain has TRBV11-3 and TRBJ2-1; D unresolved. V lost 1 base and J lost 10, with 14 bases in between. This CDR3 spans 14 amino acids. The germline V gene encodes CDR1 SGHNT and CDR2 YENEEA.

This clone occurred a few times. The rearrangement joins TRBV7-9 to TRBJ2-1, with 7 bases that match TRBD2. Trimming took 5 bases from V and 2 from J; bases not matched to a gene: 6. The CDR3 consists of 15 residues. Germline V gene lookup returns CDR1 SEHNR and CDR2 FQNEAQ (reference sequence). The CDR3 loop reads CASSAQRDAYNEQFF. In nucleotides, the CDR3 is TGTGCCAGCAGCGCCCAGCGGGATGCCTACAATGAGCAGTTCTTC.